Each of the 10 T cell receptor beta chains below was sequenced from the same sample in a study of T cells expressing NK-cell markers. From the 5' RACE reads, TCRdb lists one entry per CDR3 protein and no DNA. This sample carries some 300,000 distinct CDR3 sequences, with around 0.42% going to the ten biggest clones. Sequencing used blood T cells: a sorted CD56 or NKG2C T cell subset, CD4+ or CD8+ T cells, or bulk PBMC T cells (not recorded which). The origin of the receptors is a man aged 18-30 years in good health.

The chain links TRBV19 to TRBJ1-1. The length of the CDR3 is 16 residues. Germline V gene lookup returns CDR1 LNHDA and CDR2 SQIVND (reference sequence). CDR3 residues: CASSLTRGPLNTEAFF.

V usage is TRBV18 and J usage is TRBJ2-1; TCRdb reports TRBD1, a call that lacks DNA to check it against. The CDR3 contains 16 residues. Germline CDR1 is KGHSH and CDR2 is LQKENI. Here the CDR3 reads CASSPATGDPSLGGFF.

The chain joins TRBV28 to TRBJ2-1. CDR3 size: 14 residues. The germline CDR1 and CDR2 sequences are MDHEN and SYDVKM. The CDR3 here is CASSFGLESNEQFF.

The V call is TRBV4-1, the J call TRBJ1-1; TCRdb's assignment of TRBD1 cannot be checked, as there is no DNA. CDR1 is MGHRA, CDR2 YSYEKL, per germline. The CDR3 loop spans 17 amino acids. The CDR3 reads CASSPSPARGLNTEAFF.

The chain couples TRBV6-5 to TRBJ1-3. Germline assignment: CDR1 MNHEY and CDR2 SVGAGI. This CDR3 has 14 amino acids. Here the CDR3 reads CASGSEAVGNTIYF.

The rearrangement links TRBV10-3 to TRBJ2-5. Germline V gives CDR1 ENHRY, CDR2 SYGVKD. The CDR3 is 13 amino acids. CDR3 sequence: CAISDRVQETQYF.

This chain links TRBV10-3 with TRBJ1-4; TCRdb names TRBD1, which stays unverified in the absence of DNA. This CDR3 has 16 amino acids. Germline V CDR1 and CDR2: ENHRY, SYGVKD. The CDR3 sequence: CATQGQGSATNEKLFF.

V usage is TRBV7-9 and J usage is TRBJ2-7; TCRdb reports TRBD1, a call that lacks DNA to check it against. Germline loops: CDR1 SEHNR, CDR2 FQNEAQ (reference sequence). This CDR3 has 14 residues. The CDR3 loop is CASSTTDGANEQYF.

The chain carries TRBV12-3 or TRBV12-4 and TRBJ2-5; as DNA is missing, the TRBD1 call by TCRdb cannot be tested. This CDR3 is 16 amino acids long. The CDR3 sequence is CASSLRDRGPGETQYF.

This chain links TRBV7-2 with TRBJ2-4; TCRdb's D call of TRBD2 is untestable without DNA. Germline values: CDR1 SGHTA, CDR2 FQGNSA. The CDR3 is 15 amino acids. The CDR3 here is CASSVGGGSVNIQYF.